These T cell receptor beta chains were read from a single sample in a study of blood T cell repertoires in COVID-19. Repertoires were generated with immunoSEQ multiplex PCR, while TCRdb's copy carries only in-frame clones and drops some. The table lists roughly 250,000 clones, approximately 87% of them singletons, with 8% to 9.5% in the top ten. Input material: peripheral blood. Every receptor here comes from a human donor in a cohort sampled during active COVID-19. CDR3s include the opening cysteine and the closing phenylalanine or tryptophan. The D gene is left open where the match is weak. Rows may omit the clone size; those that give it use once, few, many or a size class.

abundance	d_gene	v_gene	j_gene	CDR3nt	CDR3aa
NA	NA	TRBV25-1	TRBJ1-3	TGTGCCAGCAGTCCCTCGCCGACAGTGAACTCTGGAAACACCATATATTTT	CASSPSPTVNSGNTIYF
NA	TRBD1	TRBV19	TRBJ1-2	TGTGCCAGTAGTGTAACAGGGGGCGGTGGCTACACCTTC	CASSVTGGGGYTF
NA	TRBD2	TRBV3-1/TRBV3-2	TRBJ2-5	TGTGCCAGCAGCCAAGACTCCTTTCTAGCGGGATCCCAAGAGACCCAGTACTTC	CASSQDSFLAGSQETQYF
once	NA	TRBV5-1	TRBJ2-1	TGCGCCAGCAGCTTGGTACAGGGAACCGGCAATGAGCAGTTCTTC	CASSLVQGTGNEQFF
once	TRBD2	TRBV6-5	TRBJ2-5	TGTGCCAGCAGTTTCGGGCGGGGGATGTGGACCCAGTACTTC	CASSFGRGMWTQYF
NA	NA	TRBV9	TRBJ1-3	TGTGCCAGCAGTAGGGGACACGGAAACACCATATATTTT	CASSRGHGNTIYF
NA	TRBD1	TRBV19	TRBJ2-7	TGTGCCAGTAGTGACCGAGGGACAGCCACGGAGGAGCAGTACTTC	CASSDRGTATEEQYF
NA	NA	TRBV6-4	TRBJ2-1	TGTGCCAGCAGTGACTCGTGGCACAATGAGCAGTTCTTC	CASSDSWHNEQFF
NA	NA	TRBV21-1	TRBJ1-1	TGTGCCAGCAGCACCGGACAGGGGGGGGCTGAAGCTTTCTTT	CASSTGQGGAEAFF
NA	TRBD1	TRBV10-1	TRBJ2-5	TGCGCCAGAGGGGACAGAGACCAAGAGACCCAGTACTTC	CARGDRDQETQYF
NA	NA	TRBV21-1	TRBJ2-7	TGTGCCAGCAGCGTACTAGCGGGAGCTTCCGTTTGCGAGCAGTACTTC	CASSVLAGASVCEQYF
NA	TRBD2	TRBV5-5	TRBJ2-3	TGTGCCAGCAGCTTCCGACTAGCGGGAGACACAGATACGCAGTATTTT	CASSFRLAGDTDTQYF
NA	NA	TRBV6-5	TRBJ2-7	TGTGCCAGCAGTTTGGCCCGTACCTACGAGCAGTACTTC	CASSLARTYEQYF
few	NA	TRBV5-4	TRBJ1-2	TGTGCCAGCAGCTTGGATCCGGTAAACTATGGCTACACCTTC	CASSLDPVNYGYTF
NA	TRBD1	TRBV12-3/TRBV12-4	TRBJ1-1	TGTGCCAGCAAAGACAGGGTCCCTCCGGTTGCTTTCTTT	CASKDRVPPVAFF
NA	NA	TRBV3-1/TRBV3-2	TRBJ1-5	TGTGCCAGCAGCCAAGTTAGAGATAGCAATCAGCCCCAGCATTTT	CASSQVRDSNQPQHF
NA	NA	TRBV28	TRBJ2-1	TGTGCCAGCGGGGAATCCTCTGGCGGACCAAGATGGCGGGACCGATCATACAATGAGCAGTTCTTC	CASGESSGGPRWRDRSYNEQFF
NA	NA	TRBV15	TRBJ2-6	TGTGCCACCAGACGTAGTGGTCAGGGCTCTGGGGCCAACGTCCTGACTTTC	CATRRSGQGSGANVLTF
few	TRBD2	TRBV7-6	TRBJ2-2	TGTGCCAGCAGCTCACAGGCTAGCGGGCGGCGCACCGGGGAGCTGTTTTTT	CASSSQASGRRTGELFF
NA	NA	TRBV19	TRBJ1-3	TGTGCCAGTAAATTAGTCGGTGGAAACACCATATATTTT	CASKLVGGNTIYF
NA	NA	TRBV27	TRBJ1-1	TGTGCCAGCAGTTTAGGCGGGGGTCACACTGAAGCTTTCTTT	CASSLGGGHTEAFF
NA	TRBD2	TRBV11-2	TRBJ2-1	TGTGCCAGCAGCTCCCGGGGGGGCGGAAATTACAATGAGCAGTTCTTC	CASSSRGGGNYNEQFF
many	TRBD2	TRBV28	TRBJ2-1	TGTGCCAGCGACAGCGGGGGGGCGAATGAGCAGTTCTTC	CASDSGGANEQFF
once	TRBD2	TRBV27	TRBJ2-1	TGTGCCAGCAGTTTATACGGGACTAGCGGGAGGGAGCAGTTCTTC	CASSLYGTSGREQFF
NA	TRBD2	TRBV24-1	TRBJ2-1	TGTGCCACCAGTGATAGCGGGAGCCCCTACAATGAGCAGTTCTTC	CATSDSGSPYNEQFF
NA	TRBD1	TRBV19	TRBJ2-3	TGTGCCAGTAGTATTAAGGGACAGGGGTTCTCAGATACGCAGTATTTT	CASSIKGQGFSDTQYF
once	NA	TRBV10-1	TRBJ1-2	TGCGCCAGCAGTTTTAACACAGGTTACTATGGCTACACCTTC	CASSFNTGYYGYTF
NA	TRBD2	TRBV2	TRBJ2-2	TGTGCCAGCAAATTAGCGGGAGGTACAGGGGAGCTGTTTTTT	CASKLAGGTGELFF
few	NA	TRBV9	TRBJ1-6	TGTGCCAGCAGCGTAGGGGGCAGGGAATATTCACCCCTCCACTTT	CASSVGGREYSPLHF